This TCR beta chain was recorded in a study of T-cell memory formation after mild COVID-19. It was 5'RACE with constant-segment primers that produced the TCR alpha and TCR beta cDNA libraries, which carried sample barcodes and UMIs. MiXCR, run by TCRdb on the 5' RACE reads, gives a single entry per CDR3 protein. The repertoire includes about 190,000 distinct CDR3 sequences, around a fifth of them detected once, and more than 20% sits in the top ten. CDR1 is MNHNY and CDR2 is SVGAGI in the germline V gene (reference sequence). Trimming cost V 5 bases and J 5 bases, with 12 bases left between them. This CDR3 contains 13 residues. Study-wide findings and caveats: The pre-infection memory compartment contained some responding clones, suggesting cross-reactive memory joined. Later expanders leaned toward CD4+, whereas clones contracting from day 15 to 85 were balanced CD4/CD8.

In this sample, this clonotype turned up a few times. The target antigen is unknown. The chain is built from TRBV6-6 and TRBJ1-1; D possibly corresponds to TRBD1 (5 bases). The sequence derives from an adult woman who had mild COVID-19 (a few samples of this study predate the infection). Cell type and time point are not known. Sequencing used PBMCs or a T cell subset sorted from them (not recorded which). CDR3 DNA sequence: TGTGCCAGCAGTAAGGGTGGGGGAACTGAAGCTTTCTTT. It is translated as CASSKGGGTEAFF.